The clone carrying this T cell receptor (beta chain) was observed a handful of times. Its antigen is undetermined. This specimen comes from a study of T cell repertoires in cytomegalovirus infection. About the study: CMV infection and matching HLA type were both indicated by public TCR beta signatures. Study-wide findings and caveats: The ex vivo response was dominated by HLA-C-restricted CMV-specific TCR beta clonotypes. The cumulative frequency of public TCR beta families identified carriers of CMV plus the relevant HLA.

MiXCR, applied by TCRdb to the reads, yields one record per CDR3 protein. The sample includes some 300,000 distinct CDR3 sequences, roughly a sixth of them seen just once. This receptor was taken from a human donor in good health (CMV status not recorded). Some clones in this sample may be carry-over from other donors' samples. The sequenced sample consisted of PBMCs.

The CDR3 region has the DNA TGCAGTGCTAGAGTTAATGCGGGGGCACTCTACGAGCAGTACTTC. Translated: CSARVNAGALYEQYF. The V call is TRBV20-1, the J call TRBJ2-7; the D gene is possibly TRBD2 (7 bases). The V and J ends lost 1 base and 3 bases respectively, with 16 bases between them. Germline CDR1 and CDR2: DFQATT and SNEGSKA (reference sequence). The CDR3 consists of 15 residues.